This TCR beta chain was obtained from a study of T cells in localized non-small cell lung cancer. The study, taken as a whole, reports: In adjacent lung, a median about 50 of the top 100 tumor clones were found.

Data came from immunoSEQ multiplex PCR; TCRdb stores just in-frame clones and leaves some out. The sample lists 11,000 or so clones; 85% were seen once. A remark on this clone: Its antigen is undetermined.

Germline V gene data show CDR1 as LNHDA and CDR2 as SQIVND (reference sequence). V was clipped by 3 bases and J by 4 bases, with 13 bases between them. This CDR3 region has 15 residues. The specimen was peripheral blood, collected before any cancer treatment. The chain combines TRBV19 with TRBJ1-5, with D tentatively TRBD1 (6 bases). The source is a male donor older than 55 with stage I lung adenocarcinoma. The CDR3 nucleotides are TGTGCCAGTAGTATGAAAGGACAGTTAAATCAGCCCCAGCATTTT. Amino acid sequence: CASSMKGQLNQPQHF.